Each of the 27 T cell receptor beta chains below was sequenced from the same sample in a study of shared clonotypes between healthy human individuals. The repertoire was sequenced with immunoSEQ multiplex PCR; TCRdb's copy has only in-frame clones and lacks some. This table holds some 2.1 million clones, less than 95% found once. Positively selected for CCR7, the CD45RO-negative cells used as naive CD8 cells excluded terminally differentiated effector memory CD45RA+ cells. Material: naive CD8+ T cells sorted from blood. The receptors come from a man younger than 30 in good health.

The CDR3 DNA is TGTGCCAGCTCACCCGAGACAGGGGGCTACACTGAAGCTTTCTTT. This translates into CASSPETGGYTEAFF. The rearrangement joins TRBV18 to TRBJ1-1, with TRBD1 matching 10 bases. Germline V gene lookup returns CDR1 KGHSH and CDR2 LQKENI. The length of the CDR3 is 15 residues. Unmatched junction bases numbered 4, after V lost 3 bases and J lost 3 bases.

The CDR3 region has the DNA TGTGCCAGTAGTATGCCGGGACTAGCGGGAGGGCCTAATGAGCAGTTCTTC. Translated: CASSMPGLAGGPNEQFF. The chain uses TRBV19 and TRBJ2-1, with 16 bases lining up with TRBD2. V was clipped by 3 bases and J by 7 bases; unmatched bases: 6. CDR1 LNHDA and CDR2 SQIVND come from the germline V gene (reference sequence). This CDR3 has 17 residues. Based on the CDR3 plus reference TRBV19 and TRBJ2-1, the full variable domain is DGGITQSPKYLFRKEGQNVTLSCEQNLNHDAMYWYRQDPGQGLRLIYYSQIVNDFQKGDIAEGYSVSREKKESFPLTVTSAQKNPTAFYLCASSMPGLAGGPNEQFFGPGTRLTVL.

The chain combines TRBV5-1 with TRBJ2-1; D is uncertain. The V gene's germline CDR1 is SGHRS and CDR2 YFSETQ. Trimming pared 1 base from V and 3 bases from J, leaving 14 bases between. The CDR3 runs to 16 residues. The CDR3: CASSLYPSENYNEQFF. CDR3 bases: TGCGCCAGCAGCTTGTACCCCAGCGAAAACTACAATGAGCAGTTCTTC.

The chain employs TRBV30 and TRBJ2-3, with a weak D call TRBD2 (6 bases). The V gene lost 4 bases and the J gene lost 4 bases, with 15 bases spanning the gap. Germline loops: CDR1 GTSNPN, CDR2 SVGIG (reference sequence). The CDR3 loop spans 14 amino acids. CDR3: CAWNQRVGSDTQYF. In DNA, the CDR3 is TGTGCCTGGAACCAGCGGGTGGGATCAGATACGCAGTATTTT.

V gene TRBV25-1 combines with J gene TRBJ2-1; 8 bases agree with TRBD1. The V segment lost 4 bases and the J segment 2 bases; nucleotides outside the gene matches: 7. The germline V gene encodes CDR1 MGHDK and CDR2 SYGVNS. The CDR3 has 16 amino acids. The CDR3 sequence: CASSGWETGAYNEQFF. DNA for the CDR3: TGTGCCAGCAGTGGGTGGGAGACAGGGGCCTACAATGAGCAGTTCTTC.

The J gene is TRBJ2-7, the V gene TRBV28; unclear D gene. Germline V gene data show CDR1 as MDHEN and CDR2 as SYDVKM. The CDR3 contains 12 residues. V was cut by 5 bases and J by 6 bases, with 11 bases left in between. This CDR3 reads CASSRQSSEQYF. The CDR3 DNA reads TGTGCCAGCAGTCGACAATCTTCCGAGCAGTACTTC.

The DNA of the CDR3 is TGTGCCAGCAGCTTAACGATTATTCAGGGAAACACCGGGGAGCTGTTTTTT. Translating gives CASSLTIIQGNTGELFF. The V call is TRBV7-9, the J call TRBJ2-2; possible D gene TRBD1, 5 bases. Germline V gene lookup returns CDR1 SEHNR and CDR2 FQNEAQ (reference sequence). The CDR3 has 17 amino acids. Trimming stripped 2 bases from V and 2 bases from J, with 15 bases between.

The J gene is TRBJ2-5, the V gene TRBV4-1, with 11 bases identical to TRBD2. The germline CDR1 and CDR2 sequences are MGHRA and YSYEKL. The CDR3 is 16 amino acids. After removal of 3 bases from V and 8 bases from J, the junction contained 11 bases not matched to a gene. DNA for the CDR3: TGCGCCAGCAGCCATGAAGGGGGACTAGCGGTGGTTACCCAGTACTTC. It is translated as CASSHEGGLAVVTQYF.

The chain uses TRBV7-2 and TRBJ2-3; TRBD2 aligns across 9 bases. The V gene's germline CDR1 is SGHTA and CDR2 FQGNSA. V shed 1 base and J 0 bases; nucleotides not matched to a gene: 2. This CDR3 has 16 amino acids. The CDR3 loop reads CASSLEAGGSTDTQYF. The CDR3 coding sequence is TGTGCCAGCAGCTTAGAAGCGGGAGGTAGCACAGATACGCAGTATTTT. Variable domain in full (rest from reference TRBV7-2 and TRBJ2-3): GAGVSQSPSNKVTEKGKDVELRCDPISGHTALYWYRQSLGQGLEFLIYFQGNSAPDKSGLPSDRFSAERTGGSVSTLTIQRTQQEDSAVYLCASSLEAGGSTDTQYFGPGTRLTVL.

The chain has TRBV5-4 and TRBJ2-2, with 12 bases matching TRBD2. Per the germline V gene, CDR1 is SGHNT and CDR2 is YYREEE (reference sequence). With 4 bases clipped from V and 4 bases from J, the junction kept 14 bases outside the gene matches. This CDR3 has 19 residues. CDR3 loop: CASSRSLAGGPEGTGELFF. Written as DNA, the CDR3 is TGTGCCAGCAGCCGCTCGCTAGCGGGAGGGCCCGAGGGCACCGGGGAGCTGTTTTTT.

J is TRBJ1-2 and V is TRBV25-1; D uncertain. The CDR3 loop spans 18 amino acids. V was cut by 3 bases and J by 4 bases, with 24 bases left in between. CDR1 and CDR2 (germline): MGHDK, SYGVNS. CDR3 DNA: TGTGCCAGCAGTGATGGCGACCCTCGGGATTTAGCGGGCTATGGCTACACCTTC. Its translation is CASSDGDPRDLAGYGYTF.

The rearrangement links TRBV30 to TRBJ1-1, with no clear D. Per the germline V gene, CDR1 is GTSNPN and CDR2 is SVGIG (reference sequence). The CDR3 runs 11 residues. Trimming took 4 bases from V and 8 from J, leaving 11 bases between them. CDR3 sequence: CAWTVGAEAFF. The CDR3 coding sequence is TGTGCCTGGACGGTAGGAGCGGAAGCTTTCTTT.

As DNA, the CDR3 is TGTGCCAGCAGCTCGGACCTAGACCAAGCTTTCTTT. As protein: CASSSDLDQAFF. The chain carries TRBV9 and TRBJ1-1; D is unresolved. V was trimmed by 4 bases and J by 9 bases, leaving 13 bases between them. Germline assignment: CDR1 SGDLS and CDR2 YYNGEE. The CDR3 has 12 amino acids.

The CDR3 DNA reads as TGTGCCAGCAGCTTAGGGGGGCTGGGCAATGAGCAGTTCTTC. Translating gives CASSLGGLGNEQFF. This chain links TRBV7-8 with TRBJ2-1; TRBD1 is a possible D gene (6 bases). In germline, CDR1 is SGHVS, CDR2 FQNEAQ. The CDR3 length is 14 residues. Deletions cut 1 base from V and 6 bases from J, with 10 bases between.

V usage is TRBV27 and J usage is TRBJ1-4, with TRBD1 matching 7 bases. Germline V gene sequence: CDR1 MNHEY, CDR2 SMNVEV (reference sequence). The CDR3 is made up of 13 amino acids. V lost 5 bases and J lost 6; bases outside the gene matches: 3. CDR3 in DNA: TGTGCCAGCAGTCAGACAGGGTATGAAAAACTGTTTTTT. Its protein is CASSQTGYEKLFF. The complete variable domain, with remaining parts taken from reference TRBV27 and TRBJ1-4, reads EAQVTQNPRYLITVTGKKLTVTCSQNMNHEYMSWYRQDPGLGLRQIYYSMNVEVTDKGDVPEGYKVSRKEKRNFPLILESPSPNQTSLYFCASSQTGYEKLFFGSGTQLSVL.

The chain recombines TRBV18 with TRBJ2-3; perhaps D is TRBD1 or TRBD2 (5 bases each). The CDR3 runs to 15 residues. V shed 0 bases and J shed 0 bases, with 7 bases lying between them. From germline, CDR1 is KGHSH and CDR2 LQKENI. The CDR3 region has the DNA TGTGCCAGCTCACCACCAGGGACGAGCACAGATACGCAGTATTTT. Protein sequence: CASSPPGTSTDTQYF.

This sequence joins TRBV28 and TRBJ1-1; TRBD1 is a possible D gene (5 bases). The CDR3 covers 15 residues. Trimming removed 0 bases from V and 0 bases from J, with 8 bases in between. Looked up from germline, CDR1 is MDHEN and CDR2 is SYDVKM. The CDR3 DNA is TGTGCCAGCAGTTTATGGGGGGACCTGAACACTGAAGCTTTCTTT. This sequence encodes CASSLWGDLNTEAFF.

This chain links TRBV7-9 with TRBJ1-2, with 12 bases aligning to TRBD1. The CDR3 spans 15 residues. CDR1 is SEHNR and CDR2 is FQNEAQ in the germline V gene (reference sequence). V trimming: 5 bases; J trimming: 3 bases; junction bases outside the gene matches: 4. CDR3 sequence reads: CASSGGQGADYGYTF. CDR3 nucleotide sequence: TGTGCCAGCAGCGGGGGACAGGGGGCGGACTATGGCTACACCTTC.

V gene TRBV4-1 combines with J gene TRBJ2-1; 14 positions match TRBD2. V dropped 4 bases and J dropped 8; count of bases not matched to a gene: 7. Germline loops: CDR1 MGHRA, CDR2 YSYEKL. This CDR3 has 16 amino acids. CDR3 nucleotides: TGCGCCAGCAGCCCCCGACTAGCGGGAGGGAGTGATGAGCAGTTCTTC. It codes for CASSPRLAGGSDEQFF.

The gene calls are TRBV5-1 and TRBJ2-1; TRBD1 agrees at 8 bases. This CDR3 contains 17 residues. Germline-derived CDR1 and CDR2 are SGHRS and YFSETQ. V shed 2 bases and J 5 bases; nucleotides not matched to a gene: 12. CDR3 sequence reads: CASSLVPGQGLNNEQFF. The CDR3 nucleotides read TGCGCCAGCAGCTTAGTTCCCGGACAGGGACTTAACAATGAGCAGTTCTTC.

The chain uses TRBV11-2 and TRBJ1-2; a weak D match, TRBD1 (6 bases). CDR1 is SGHAT and CDR2 is FQNNGV in the germline V gene. The CDR3 covers 16 residues. The V and J ends lost 1 base and 6 bases respectively, with 18 bases between them. This CDR3 is CASSLGITGPGDGYTF. CDR3 coding DNA: TGTGCCAGCAGCTTAGGGATTACAGGGCCTGGAGATGGCTACACCTTC.

The chain is built from TRBV13 and TRBJ2-5; TRBD2 matches at 9 bases. Germline CDR1 and CDR2: PRHDT and FYEKMQ (reference sequence). The CDR3 has 14 amino acids. With V trimmed by 5 bases and J by 2 bases, 3 bases remained unmatched. CDR3 protein: CASSVAGGQETQYF. The CDR3 coding sequence is TGTGCCAGCAGCGTCGCGGGGGGGCAAGAGACCCAGTACTTC.

The CDR3 sequence is CASRSLAGSEQFF. The CDR3 DNA sequence: TGTGCCAGCCGGTCATTAGCGGGGAGTGAGCAGTTCTTC. This chain links TRBV27 with TRBJ2-1; 8 bases match TRBD2. Trimming at V came to 8 bases and at J to 9 bases, leaving 9 bases not matched to a gene. This CDR3 is built from 13 residues. CDR1 MNHEY and CDR2 SMNVEV come from the germline V gene (reference sequence).

The gene calls are TRBV29-1 and TRBJ2-7; 7 bases fit TRBD1. The V gene's germline CDR1 is SQVTM and CDR2 ANQGSEA. Trimming took 6 bases from V and 3 from J; bases not matched to a gene: 11. The CDR3 runs to 14 residues. The CDR3 is CSVKNRDRGYEQYF. As DNA, the CDR3 is TGCAGCGTGAAGAACCGGGACAGAGGCTACGAGCAGTACTTC.

The chain combines TRBV18 with TRBJ1-1, with a tentative D call TRBD1 (5 bases). Trimming stripped 2 bases from V and 1 base from J, with 8 bases between. The CDR3 consists of 14 residues. CDR1 is KGHSH, CDR2 LQKENI, per germline. The CDR3: CASSPLRGNTEAFF. The CDR3 nucleotides are TGTGCCAGCTCACCATTGAGGGGGAACACTGAAGCTTTCTTT.

The chain couples TRBV6-5 to TRBJ2-2; D call uncertain. Germline V CDR1 and CDR2: MNHEY, SVGAGI. The CDR3 is made up of 14 amino acids. V lost 5 bases and J 1 base, leaving 8 bases between the germline ends. The CDR3 spells CASSILQNTGELFF. The CDR3 DNA sequence: TGTGCCAGCAGTATCTTGCAGAACACCGGGGAGCTGTTTTTT.

V is TRBV4-1 and J is TRBJ1-5, with D possibly being TRBD1 (6 bases). The CDR3 is 16 amino acids. The germline V gene has CDR1 MGHRA and CDR2 YSYEKL. V was pared by 0 bases and J by 4 bases, with 13 bases between. The CDR3 DNA reads as TGCGCCAGCAGCCAAGAAACAGGGATCGTTAATCAGCCCCAGCATTTT. Its translation: CASSQETGIVNQPQHF.